This T cell receptor (beta chain) stems from a study of T cell clusters in autoimmune cytopenias. Study-wide background: A median of around 50,000 TRB reads per sample yielded a median around 2,400 distinct clonotypes.

TRB rearrangements were amplified by touch-down multiplex PCR with mixed TRB-A/B primers. TCRdb reprocessed the multiplex PCR reads and stores each CDR3 protein as one record, lacking DNA. The table lists 2,500 to 3,500 distinct CDR3 sequences, with approximately 29% in the top ten. Broader study findings: No cluster-lack signature appeared between secondary cytopenia and chronic lymphocytic leukemia patients, apparently due to lymphoma masking. Physiological T cell clusters of healthy donors were apparently absent in primary autoimmune cytopenia patients. TRB repertoire shifts in secondary cytopenia and chronic lymphocytic leukemia mostly reflected lymphoma, not autoimmunity.

This CDR3 region has 16 residues. This clonotype is classed as medium-sized (0.01 to 0.1%) by frequency. What it binds is unknown. TRB amplification used 250 ng of peripheral blood genomic DNA. V is TRBV12-3 or TRBV12-4 and J is TRBJ2-7; checking the TCRdb D call of TRBD1 is not possible without DNA. The clonotype originates from a human donor with an autoimmune cytopenia or autoimmune hepatitis (not recorded which). Sequencing input: peripheral blood. CDR3 sequence: CASSASTHSGADEQYF.